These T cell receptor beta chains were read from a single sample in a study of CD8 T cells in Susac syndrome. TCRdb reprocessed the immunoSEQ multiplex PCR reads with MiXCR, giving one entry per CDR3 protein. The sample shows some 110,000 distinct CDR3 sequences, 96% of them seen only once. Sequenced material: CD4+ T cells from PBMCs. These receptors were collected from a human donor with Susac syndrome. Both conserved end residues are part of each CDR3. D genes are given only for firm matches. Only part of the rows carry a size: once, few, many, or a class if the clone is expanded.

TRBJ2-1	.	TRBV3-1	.	TGTGCCAGCAGCCAAGAGAAGGGTGAGCAGTTCTTC	CASSQEKGEQFF
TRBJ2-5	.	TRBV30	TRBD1	TGTGCCTGGAGCGCATACAGGGGCAGCCAAGAGACCCAGTACTTC	CAWSAYRGSQETQYF
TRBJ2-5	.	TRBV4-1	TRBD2	TGCGCCAGCAGCCCTTATGGGGCGGGAGGGGGAGAGACCCAGTACTTC	CASSPYGAGGGETQYF
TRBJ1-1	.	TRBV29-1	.	TGCAGCGTTGGGGGGGGGATCACTGAAGCTTTCTTT	CSVGGGITEAFF
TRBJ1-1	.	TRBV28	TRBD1	TGTGCCAGCAGCCGGACCCCGGGACAGGGACCCCCTGAAGCTTTCTTT	CASSRTPGQGPPEAFF
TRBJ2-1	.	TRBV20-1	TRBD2	TGCAGTGCATTTCCGGGACTAGCGGACAATGAGCAGTTCTTC	CSAFPGLADNEQFF
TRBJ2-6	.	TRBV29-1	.	TGCAGCGTTGAACTTTGGGCTTCAGGGGCCAACGTCCTGACTTTC	CSVELWASGANVLTF
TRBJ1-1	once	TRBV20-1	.	TGCAGTGCCCTCACTACGAACACTGAAGCTTTCTTT	CSALTTNTEAFF
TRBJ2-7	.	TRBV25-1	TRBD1	TGTGCCAGCAGTGAACCCGGGACAGGGACCTACGAGCAGTACTTC	CASSEPGTGTYEQYF
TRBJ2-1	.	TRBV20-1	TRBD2	TGCAGTGCTAGCCGGCGGGAGGGGGAGCAGTTCTTC	CSASRREGEQFF
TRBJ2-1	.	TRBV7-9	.	TGTGCCAGCAGCTCAAGTAAGGGGGGGTTCGACAATGAGCAGTTCTTC	CASSSSKGGFDNEQFF
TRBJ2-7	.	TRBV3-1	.	TGTGCCAGCAGCCACCTAGGCCCTGTCTACGAGCAGTACTTC	CASSHLGPVYEQYF
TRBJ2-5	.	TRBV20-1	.	TGCAGTGGGAGGACGGGACTCCCGGGGGAGACCCAGTACTTC	CSGRTGLPGETQYF
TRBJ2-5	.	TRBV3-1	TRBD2	TGTGCCAGCAGCCAAGGAGCGGGAGGGCCGGAGACCCAGTACTTC	CASSQGAGGPETQYF
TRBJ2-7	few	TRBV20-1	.	TGCAGTGCCAATAGCTTGGGGGAGCAGTACTTC	CSANSLGEQYF
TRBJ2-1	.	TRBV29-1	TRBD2	TGCATCGCAGGGAGGGAGTATGAGCAGTTCTTC	CIAGREYEQFF
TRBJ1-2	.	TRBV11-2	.	TGTGCCAGCACCGGGACGGCGCCCGGGGGCTACACCTTC	CASTGTAPGGYTF
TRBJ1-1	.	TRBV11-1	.	TGTGCCAGCATCCTTGGGGAGTCAAGCTCGTTGAACACTGAAGCTTTCTTT	CASILGESSSLNTEAFF
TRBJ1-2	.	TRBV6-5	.	TGTGCCAGCAGTTACTCTTACGGAGTCTATGGCTACACCTTC	CASSYSYGVYGYTF
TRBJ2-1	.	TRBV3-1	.	TGTGCCAGCAGCCAAGAGGTAGCGGCTTACAATGAGCAGTTCTTC	CASSQEVAAYNEQFF
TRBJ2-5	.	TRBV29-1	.	TGCAGCGTTTTACTCAGGGGACAAGAGACCCAGTACTTC	CSVLLRGQETQYF
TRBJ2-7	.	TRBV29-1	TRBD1	TGCAGCGTGAAGCAATATACAGGGGACTACGAGCAGTACTTC	CSVKQYTGDYEQYF
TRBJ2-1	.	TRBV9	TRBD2	TGTGCCAGCATGGGAGCGGGAGGACCTACCTACAATGAGCAGTTCTTC	CASMGAGGPTYNEQFF
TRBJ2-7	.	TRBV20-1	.	TGCAGTGCTAGAGATCTTCTGACTCGAGGGGAGCAGTACTTC	CSARDLLTRGEQYF
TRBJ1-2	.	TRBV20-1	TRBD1	TGCAGTGCAATTAACAGGGGGCGCGAAGGCGGCTACACCTTC	CSAINRGREGGYTF
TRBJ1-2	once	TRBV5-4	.	TGTGCCAGCAGCCGTACTGGGATGGTCTATGGCTACACCTTC	CASSRTGMVYGYTF
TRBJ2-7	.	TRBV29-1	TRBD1	TGCAGCGTGGGACAGGTCGGCGAGCAGTACTTC	CSVGQVGEQYF
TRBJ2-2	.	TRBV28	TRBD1	TGTGCCAGCAGTTTAGGGGACAGAAAAACCGGGGAGCTGTTTTTT	CASSLGDRKTGELFF
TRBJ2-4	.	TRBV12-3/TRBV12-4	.	TGTGCCAGCAGTTTACCAGCAGTAGCCAAAAACATTCAGTACTTC	CASSLPAVAKNIQYF
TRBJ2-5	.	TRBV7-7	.	TGTGCTAGCAGCTTAAATAGGCAAGAGACCCAGTACTTC	CASSLNRQETQYF
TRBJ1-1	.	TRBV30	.	TGTGCCTCAGGACTGGGGAGGGAAGCTTTCTTT	CASGLGREAFF
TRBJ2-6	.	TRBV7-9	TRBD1	TGTGCCAGCAGCGCACAGGGGCTTGGGGCCAACGTCCTGACTTTC	CASSAQGLGANVLTF
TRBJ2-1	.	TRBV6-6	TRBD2	TGTGCCTGCCAGACTAGCGGGAGACCGAATGAGCAGTTCTTC	CACQTSGRPNEQFF
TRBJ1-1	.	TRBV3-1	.	TGTGCCAGCAGCCAAGATAGAGGGACCGCCGGAGCTTTCTTT	CASSQDRGTAGAFF
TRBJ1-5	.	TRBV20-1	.	TGCAGTGCTAGGTTTTCGAGGGGTCAGCCCCAGCATTTT	CSARFSRGQPQHF
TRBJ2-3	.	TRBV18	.	TGTGCCAGCTCACTTGACAGGATTCGAACAGATACGCAGTATTTT	CASSLDRIRTDTQYF
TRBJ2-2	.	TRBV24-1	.	TGTGCCACCAGTGCAGGAGTGAACACCGGGGAGCTGTTTTTT	CATSAGVNTGELFF
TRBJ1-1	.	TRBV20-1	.	TGCAGTGCTAGCATCTTGAACACTGAAGCTTTCTTT	CSASILNTEAFF
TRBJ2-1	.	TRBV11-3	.	TGTGCCAGCAGCTCCGGAGCTAGCCCGATGGAGCAGTTCTTC	CASSSGASPMEQFF
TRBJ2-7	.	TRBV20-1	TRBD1	TGCAGTGCTAGAGTACCGGGACAGAGCTCCTACGAGCAGTACTTC	CSARVPGQSSYEQYF
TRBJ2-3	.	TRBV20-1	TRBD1	TGCAGTGCTAGACGACAGGGTGTAGATACGCAGTATTTT	CSARRQGVDTQYF
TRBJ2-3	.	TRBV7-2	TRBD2	TGTGCCAGCAGCTTCCTAGCGGGAGGGGGTGGCACAGATACGCAGTATTTT	CASSFLAGGGGTDTQYF
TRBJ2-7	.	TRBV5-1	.	TGCGCCAGCAGCCCGGACGGACTTAACTACGAGCAGTACTTC	CASSPDGLNYEQYF
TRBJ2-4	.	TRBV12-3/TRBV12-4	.	TGTGCCAGCAGTTTAGCGCACGAGGGGAGGGCCAAAAACATTCAGTACTTC	CASSLAHEGRAKNIQYF
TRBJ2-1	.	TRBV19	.	TGTGCCAGTAGTTCTCAGGGGTCCTACAATGAGCAGTTCTTC	CASSSQGSYNEQFF
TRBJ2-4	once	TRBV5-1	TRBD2	TGCGCCAGCAGCGATGGACTAGCGGGAGTTACGTACTTC	CASSDGLAGVTYF
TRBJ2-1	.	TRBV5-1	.	TGCGCCAGCAGCTCTACGGGTGAGCAGTTCTTC	CASSSTGEQFF
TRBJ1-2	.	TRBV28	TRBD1	TGTGCCAGCCGAACGACAGGGAAGGATGGCTACACCTTC	CASRTTGKDGYTF
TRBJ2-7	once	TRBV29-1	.	TGCAGCGGGGGAGTTGGGGGGTCCAACTACGAGCAGTACTTC	CSGGVGGSNYEQYF
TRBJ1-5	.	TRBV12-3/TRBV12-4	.	TGTGCCAGCAGCCCCGGAGGGCAGCCCAATCAGCCCCAGCATTTT	CASSPGGQPNQPQHF
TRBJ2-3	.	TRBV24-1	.	TGTGCCACCAGTGATTCAACAGGCACAGATACGCAGTATTTT	CATSDSTGTDTQYF
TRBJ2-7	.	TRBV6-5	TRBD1	TGTGCCAGCAGTCTAGCCCGGACAGGGGACTACGAGCAGTACTTC	CASSLARTGDYEQYF
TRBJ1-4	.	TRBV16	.	TGTGCCAGCAGCCAATTTTCGAACCTGTATGAAAAACTGTTTTTT	CASSQFSNLYEKLFF
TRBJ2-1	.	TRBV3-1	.	TGTGCCAGCAGCCAAGCCCGGACCCTCTACAATGAGCAGTTCTTC	CASSQARTLYNEQFF